The 12 T cell receptor beta chains in this list originate from one sample, sequenced in a study of blood T cells in healthy people across ages. Through a sample-barcoded 5' primer and a J-beta primer mix, a second PCR was run for roughly 7 to 11 cycles. MiXCR was run by TCRdb on the 5' RACE reads, yielding one entry per CDR3 protein. The table has about 1.4 million distinct CDR3 sequences, roughly 60% seen once. Input material: blood. The receptors derive from a man aged 18 to 29 in good health.

V usage is TRBV27 and J usage is TRBJ1-2, with 8 bases that match TRBD1. The germline CDR1 and CDR2 sequences are MNHEY and SMNVEV (reference sequence). This CDR3 region has 17 residues. V was clipped by 3 bases and J by 4 bases; unmatched bases: 13. Here the CDR3 reads CASSFSAPRGRFYGYTF. The CDR3 DNA sequence: TGTGCCAGCAGTTTCTCCGCGCCCAGGGGGCGCTTCTATGGCTACACCTTC.

Many counts were recorded for this clonotype. The chain links TRBV12-3 or TRBV12-4 to TRBJ1-5; no clear D. The V end was cut by 1 base, the J end by 5 bases, with 0 bases between. The CDR3 is 11 residues long. The chain's CDR3 is CASSLDQPQHF. In nucleotides, the CDR3 is TGTGCCAGCAGTTTAGATCAGCCCCAGCATTTT.

This clonotype was counted between two and nine times. The chain couples TRBV4-2 to TRBJ2-5; TRBD1 matches at 8 bases. The junction had 6 bases not matched to a gene; V was cut back by 2 bases and J by 4 bases. The CDR3 consists of 15 residues. The V gene's germline CDR1 is LGHNA and CDR2 YNFKEQ. The CDR3 DNA reads TGTGCCAGCAGCCAACAGGACAGGGTAGTAGAGACCCAGTACTTC. Amino acid sequence: CASSQQDRVVETQYF.

The chain joins TRBV12-3 or TRBV12-4 to TRBJ1-2; D is ambiguous. This CDR3 spans 13 amino acids. V was cut by 4 bases and J by 7 bases, with 13 bases left in between. The CDR3 region is CASSYSRGSGYTF. DNA of the CDR3: TGTGCCAGCAGTTACAGCCGCGGTTCTGGCTACACCTTC.

As to this clonotype: The junction departs from germline at one end; a sequencing error may be responsible. This rearrangement joins TRBV25-1 to TRBJ1-1; the D is unclear. The CDR3 has 13 amino acids. Germline V lookup: CDR1 MGHDK, CDR2 SYGVNS. The CDR3 spells CAGSEWAATEAFF. In nucleotides, the CDR3 is TGTGCCGGCAGTGAGTGGGCCGCGACTGAAGCTTTCTTT. The full variable domain, its missing parts supplied by reference TRBV25-1 and TRBJ1-1, is EADIYQTPRYLVIGTGKKITLECSQTMGHDKMYWYQQDPGMELHLIHYSYGVNSTEKGDLSSESTVSRIRTEHFPLTLESARPSHTSQYLCAGSEWAATEAFFGQGTRLTVV.

V gene TRBV20-1 combines with J gene TRBJ1-2, with TRBD1 matching over 8 bases. CDR1 and CDR2 from the germline V gene are DFQATT and SNEGSKA (reference sequence). The CDR3 is 15 amino acids. After removal of 1 base from V and 8 bases from J, the junction contained 12 bases not matched to a gene. CDR3 sequence reads: CSARGGGQGTWGYTF. DNA for the CDR3: TGCAGTGCTAGAGGAGGAGGACAGGGAACTTGGGGCTACACCTTC.

This clonotype was picked up one time. The rearrangement links TRBV28 to TRBJ2-7, with a tentative D call TRBD2 (6 bases). The CDR3 spans 13 residues. The V gene's germline CDR1 is MDHEN and CDR2 SYDVKM. V dropped 6 bases and J dropped 7 bases, with 16 bases sitting between them. CDR3 region: CASSTQRVGEQYF. For the CDR3, the DNA is TGTGCCAGCAGCACCCAGCGGGTAGGGGAGCAGTACTTC.

This clonotype appeared once. V gene TRBV29-1 combines with J gene TRBJ2-5; tentative D call: TRBD1 (6 bases). CDR1 is SQVTM, CDR2 ANQGSEA, per germline. V was trimmed by 7 bases and J by 11 bases, leaving 20 bases between them. The CDR3 is 12 residues long. The CDR3 loop is CSESEGDNEQYF. The CDR3 DNA reads as TGCAGCGAATCTGAAGGGGACAATGAGCAGTACTTC.

The chain joins TRBV7-2 to TRBJ2-3; 8 bases line up with TRBD1. Unmatched junction bases numbered 5, after V lost 4 bases and J lost 2 bases. The CDR3 extends over 15 amino acids. Germline V gives CDR1 SGHTA, CDR2 FQGNSA. CDR3 sequence: CASSWTGLDTDTQYF. CDR3 coding DNA: TGTGCCAGCAGCTGGACAGGGCTCGACACAGATACGCAGTATTTT.

The J gene is TRBJ1-2, the V gene TRBV29-1, with 9 bases identical to TRBD1. This CDR3 is 13 amino acids long. Trimming took 4 bases from V and 6 from J; bases not matched to a gene: 6. The germline CDR1 and CDR2 sequences are SQVTM and ANQGSEA. The DNA for the CDR3 is TGCAGCGTTGTTGCGGGACAGGGCGATGGCTACACCTTC. Translated, it gives CSVVAGQGDGYTF.

The V and J genes are TRBV25-1 and TRBJ2-3; no clear D gene. The CDR3 totals 15 residues. The germline V gene has CDR1 MGHDK and CDR2 SYGVNS. The germline V and J ends were trimmed by 1 base and 0 bases, with 8 bases remaining between them. The CDR3 region is CASSEFGGSTDTQYF. CDR3 DNA: TGTGCCAGCAGTGAATTTGGCGGCAGCACAGATACGCAGTATTTT.

The gene calls are TRBV4-1 and TRBJ2-7, with TRBD2 matching 9 bases. Looked up from germline, CDR1 is MGHRA and CDR2 is YSYEKL. The CDR3 is 15 amino acids. V lost 2 bases to trimming and J lost 1 base; unmatched junction nucleotides: 3. The CDR3 DNA reads TGCGCCAGCAGCCAAAGGACTAGCGCTTCCTACGAGCAGTACTTC. Encoded protein: CASSQRTSASYEQYF.